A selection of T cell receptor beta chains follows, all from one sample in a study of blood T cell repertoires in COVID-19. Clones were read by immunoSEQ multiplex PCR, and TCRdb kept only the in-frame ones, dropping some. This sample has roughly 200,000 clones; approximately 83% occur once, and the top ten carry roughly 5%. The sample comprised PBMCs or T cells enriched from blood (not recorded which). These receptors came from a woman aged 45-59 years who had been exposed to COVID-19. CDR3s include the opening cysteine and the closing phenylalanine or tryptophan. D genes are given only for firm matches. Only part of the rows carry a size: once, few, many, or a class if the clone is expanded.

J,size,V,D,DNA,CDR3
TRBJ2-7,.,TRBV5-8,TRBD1,TGTGCCAGCAGCATGACAGGGGGCTACTACGAGCAGTACTTC,CASSMTGGYYEQYF
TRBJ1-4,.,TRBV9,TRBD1,TGTGCCAGCACGTGGGGGACAGGGGGTGAAAAACTGTTTTTT,CASTWGTGGEKLFF
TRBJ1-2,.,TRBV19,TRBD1,TGTGCCAGTAGCAGTACAGGGGGTGACGCTAACTATGGCTACACCTTC,CASSSTGGDANYGYTF
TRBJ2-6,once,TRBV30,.,TGTGCCTGGAGTGTTCGGGGTAACGCTAACCTCTTTTTGGCTGGGGCCAACGTCCTGACTTTC,CAWSVRGNANLFLAGANVLTF
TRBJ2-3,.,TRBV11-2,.,TGTGCCAGCACCCCGCGGGAGACAGGGGACACAGATACGCAGTATTTT,CASTPRETGDTDTQYF
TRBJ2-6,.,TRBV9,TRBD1,TGTGCCAGCAGCGTTGAACGGATGACAGGGACCCGTGGAGGGGCCAACGTCCTGACTTTC,CASSVERMTGTRGGANVLTF
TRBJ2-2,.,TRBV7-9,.,TGTGCCAGCAGCTGGACTGAGCGGGAGCTGTTTTTT,CASSWTERELFF
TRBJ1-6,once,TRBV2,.,TGTGCCAGCAGTGAACAGGGCTCCTATAATTCACCCCTCCACTTT,CASSEQGSYNSPLHF
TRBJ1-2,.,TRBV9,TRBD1,TGTGCCAGCAGCTCGGACCCCTGGGGACAGGGTGTCAACTATGGCTACACCTTC,CASSSDPWGQGVNYGYTF
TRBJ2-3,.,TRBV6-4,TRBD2,TGTGCCAGCAGTGACTCCACGGGTAGCGGGGGCCCCAGTACGCAGTATTTT,CASSDSTGSGGPSTQYF
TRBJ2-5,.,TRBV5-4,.,TGTGCCAGCAGCTTAAACTTCTTGGAGACCCAGTACTTC,CASSLNFLETQYF
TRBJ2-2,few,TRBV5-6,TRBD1,TGTGCCAGCAGCCGACGGACAGGCCATTCGAACACCGGGGAGCTGTTTTTT,CASSRRTGHSNTGELFF
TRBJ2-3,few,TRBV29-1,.,TGCAGCGTTGGGACTACCACAGATACGCAGTATTTT,CSVGTTTDTQYF
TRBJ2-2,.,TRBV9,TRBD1,TGTGCCAGCGGAAGGACAGGGGGCGGGAACACCGGGGAGCTGTTTTTT,CASGRTGGGNTGELFF
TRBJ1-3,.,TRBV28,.,TGTGCCAGCAGCTCGGACAACGCCCGAAACACCATATATTTT,CASSSDNARNTIYF
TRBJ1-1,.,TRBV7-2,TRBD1,TGTGCCAGCACCCCAGGGGGCGCGGGTGACACTGAAGCTTTCTTT,CASTPGGAGDTEAFF
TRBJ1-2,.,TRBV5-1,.,TGCGCCAGCAGCTCGGGGGGGAGCCCAAATGGCTACACCTTC,CASSSGGSPNGYTF
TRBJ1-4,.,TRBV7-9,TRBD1,TGTGCCAGCAGCTTACCGGGACAGTCAAATGAAAAACTGTTTTTT,CASSLPGQSNEKLFF
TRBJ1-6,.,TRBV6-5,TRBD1,TGTGCCAGCAGTTACTGGACAGGGGACAATTCACCCCTCCACTTT,CASSYWTGDNSPLHF
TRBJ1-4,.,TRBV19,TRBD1,TGTGCCAGTAGTAAAATTCCAGGGGGCTGGTACCAGGCGGTCTCAACTAATGAAAAACTGTTTTTT,CASSKIPGGWYQAVSTNEKLFF
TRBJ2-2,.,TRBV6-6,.,TGTGCCAGCATCGGGGTGACCGGGGAGCTGTTTTTT,CASIGVTGELFF
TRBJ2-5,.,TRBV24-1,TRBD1,TGTGCCACCAGTGAAGGCAGGGGGCAGGGGCGGGAGACCCAGTACTTC,CATSEGRGQGRETQYF
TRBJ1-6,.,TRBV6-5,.,TGTGCCAGCAGCGCAGGGAACAATTCACCCCTCCACTTT,CASSAGNNSPLHF
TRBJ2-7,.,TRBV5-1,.,TGCGCCAGCAGACGGGAACCCACTACGCTGCAGTACTTC,CASRREPTTLQYF
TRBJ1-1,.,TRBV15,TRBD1,TGTGCCACCAGCAGAGATAGAACAGGGGGAACTGAAGCTTTCTTT,CATSRDRTGGTEAFF
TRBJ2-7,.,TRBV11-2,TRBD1,TGTGCCAGCAGCTTAGTCCGGGACAGCTCCTACGAGCAGTACTTC,CASSLVRDSSYEQYF
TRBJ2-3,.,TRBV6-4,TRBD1,TGTGCCAGCAGCCCGGACAGGGCAGATACGCAGTATTTT,CASSPDRADTQYF